The sequence of this TCR beta chain was determined in a study of T-cell reconstitution after alpha-beta-depleted transplantation in children. Molecular barcoding with unique molecular identifiers was used for the TCRbeta library. TCRdb passed the PCR reads through MiXCR, listing each CDR3 protein once. The table has 200,000 to 300,000 distinct CDR3 sequences, around 25% seen once. General study points: Several hundred expanded graft clones reportedly were the source of alpha-beta T cells about two months after transplant. Some patients owed their high day-60 TCRbeta diversity to surviving recipient T cells and thymic progenitors. By one year post-transplant, T-cell counts and diversity largely arose from T cells that were newly produced.

Regarding this clonotype: As yet, its antigen is unknown.

The sample in question was PBMCs, obtained before TCRalphabeta/CD19-depleted stem cell transplant. This sequence was found in a girl aged 2 to 10 with Fanconi anemia, due to receive a stem cell transplant.

The CDR3 DNA follows: TGTGCCAGCAGCGTAGGTCCAGCTTCCTACGAGCAGTACTTC. Its protein is CASSVGPASYEQYF. J is TRBJ2-7 and V is TRBV9; D unclear. Trimming took off 0 bases at V and 1 base at J, with 8 bases between the two ends. The CDR3 covers 14 residues. Germline V gene data show CDR1 as SGDLS and CDR2 as YYNGEE.